The sequence of this T cell receptor beta chain was determined in a study of shared clonotypes between healthy human individuals. In the study overall: The study used three CD4 naive, three CD4 memory, two CD8 naive and one CD8 memory plate per donor. Study conclusions and caveats: Clonotype sharing among donors, it was expected, would be affected by sequencing depth.

Terminally differentiated effector memory CD45RA+ cells were excluded from the naive CD8 cells, which were CD45RO-negative and positively selected for CCR7. Method: immunoSEQ multiplex PCR; TCRdb's copy keeps in-frame clones and lacks some. The repertoire consists of about 2.2 million clones, with over 85% occurring once and the leading ten covering less than 2%. V lost 0 bases to trimming and J lost 3 bases, with 7 bases between them. Germline V lookup: CDR1 SGHRS, CDR2 YFSETQ. CDR3 length: 13 residues. A word on this clone: Its cognate antigen is unknown. The same CDR3 arises from other DNA sequences in this sample as well.

The sequencing sample was made of naive CD8+ T cells from PBMCs. This sequence joins TRBV5-1 and TRBJ2-7; D gene ambiguous. The sequence came from a man younger than 35 in good health. Some clones in this sample may be carry-over from other donors' samples. The CDR3 reads CASSLGVGYEQYF. The CDR3 nucleotides read TGCGCCAGCAGCTTGGGGGTTGGCTACGAGCAGTACTTC.